This T cell receptor beta chain stems from a study of T and B cells in COVID-19 patients. At the level of the study: Peripheral blood came from COVID-19 patients with active infection or after recovery.

Multiplex PCR with BIOMED2 TRB-A/B primer pools amplified TRB rearrangements. Using its own MiXCR run on the multiplex PCR reads, TCRdb lists one record per CDR3 protein. The sample holds some 13,000 distinct CDR3 sequences, 29% seen once. TRB was amplified from about 240-490 ng of blood genomic DNA. The sample taken for sequencing was blood. The source is a human donor who had recovered from COVID-19.

This chain's CDR3 is CAIRDRSDQPQHF. CDR3 nucleotide sequence: TGTGCCATCCGAGACAGGAGCGATCAGCCCCAGCATTTT. V usage is TRBV6-2 or TRBV6-3 and J usage is TRBJ1-5, with D possibly being TRBD1 (6 bases). V dropped 10 bases and J dropped 5 bases, with 15 bases sitting between them. Germline V lookup: CDR1 MNHEY, CDR2 SVGEGT. The CDR3 is 13 residues long.